This entry is about one TCR beta chain. Antigen: not known. A read error is possible here, since a much larger clone lies one base away. Each sample provided at least 5.5 micrograms of extracted total RNA. V was trimmed by 2 bases and J by 2 bases, leaving 18 bases between them. The CDR3 sequence is 17 residues long. CDR1 and CDR2 (germline): MGHDK, SYGVNS. This specimen belongs to a study of blood T cells in healthy people across ages. A second roughly 7 to 11 cycle PCR used barcoded and J-beta primers. TCRdb re-called the 5' RACE reads with MiXCR, one entry per CDR3 protein. Altogether about 700,000 distinct CDR3 sequences are present, about 32% being singletons, with the ten largest covering 15%. Study findings and constraints: The study lacked donor CMV status, which possibly confounded expanded clonotype changes. Diversity was estimated from one million T cells, and these estimates were considered underestimates. Diversity was higher, and naive CD4+ cells more numerous, in long-lived donors than in aged donors.

This clonotype was sampled from a woman older than 75 in good health. Material: blood. The V call is TRBV25-1, the J call TRBJ1-2; D may be TRBD1 (5 bases). The CDR3 protein is CASSEAEGRDLNYGYTF. The CDR3 DNA follows: TGTGCCAGCAGTGAAGCGGAGGGCCGGGACCTAAACTATGGCTACACCTTC.